A selection of T cell receptor beta chains follows, all from one sample in a study of blood T cell repertoires in COVID-19. Clones were sequenced by immunoSEQ multiplex PCR, and TCRdb holds only the in-frame ones, with some missing. Seen here are some 150,000 clones, approximately 88% observed once, and the top ten hold roughly 2.2%. What was sequenced was peripheral blood. Receptor source: a man between 65 and 85 years old with acute or convalescent COVID-19. CDR3s include the opening cysteine and the closing phenylalanine or tryptophan. Each record gives: D gene, clone size, J gene, V gene, CDR3 protein, CDR3 DNA. D genes are given only for firm matches. Size values are once, few and many counts, or a class for expanded clones, and some rows have none.

>TRBD1|-|TRBJ1-5|TRBV28
CASSSTGDREPQHF
TGTGCCAGCAGTTCCACAGGGGACAGGGAGCCCCAGCATTTT
>TRBD1|few|TRBJ1-2|TRBV29-1
CSVAPPGQHGYTF
TGCAGCGTTGCGCCCCCGGGACAGCATGGCTACACCTTC
>-|-|TRBJ2-2|TRBV6-5
CASSWGQHLNTGELFF
TGTGCCAGCAGTTGGGGGCAGCACTTGAACACCGGGGAGCTGTTTTTT
>TRBD1|-|TRBJ1-4|TRBV28
CASSQLQGQVNEKLFF
TGTGCCAGCAGTCAACTCCAGGGACAGGTTAATGAAAAACTGTTTTTT
>TRBD1|-|TRBJ1-6|TRBV11-2
CASSITTGGPGNSPLHF
TGTGCCAGCAGCATAACCACAGGGGGGCCGGGGAATTCACCCCTCCACTTT
>TRBD2|once|TRBJ2-3|TRBV27
CASGRTSGRFTDTQYF
TGTGCCAGCGGCCGGACTAGCGGGAGGTTTACAGATACGCAGTATTTT
>-|-|TRBJ2-1|TRBV5-5
CASSFGTLYNEQFF
TGTGCCAGCAGCTTTGGGACTCTCTACAATGAGCAGTTCTTC
>TRBD1|-|TRBJ2-1|TRBV5-1
CASSLWGQGGHEQFF
TGCGCCAGCAGCTTATGGGGACAGGGGGGTCATGAGCAGTTCTTC
>TRBD1|once|TRBJ1-1|TRBV11-2
CASNPKGDRARRVTEAFF
TGTGCCAGCAACCCGAAGGGGGACAGGGCGCGGCGTGTGACTGAAGCTTTCTTT
>-|-|TRBJ2-5|TRBV5-4
CASSFSGGTAQETQYF
TGTGCCAGCAGCTTTTCAGGGGGGACAGCCCAAGAGACCCAGTACTTC
>-|-|TRBJ2-7|TRBV4-1
CASSQGRGQTSYEQYF
TGCGCCAGCAGCCAAGGGCGGGGACAGACCTCCTACGAGCAGTACTTC
>TRBD2|few|TRBJ2-1|TRBV7-9
CASSQSGSRTYNEQFF
TGTGCCAGCAGCCAAAGCGGGAGCAGAACGTATAATGAGCAGTTCTTC
>TRBD2|-|TRBJ2-1|TRBV29-1
CSAATSGMAGNEQFF
TGCAGCGCCGCGACTAGCGGGATGGCGGGAAATGAGCAGTTCTTC
>-|-|TRBJ2-3|TRBV19
CASSNVRGSTDTQYF
TGTGCCAGTAGTAACGTGAGGGGGAGCACAGATACGCAGTATTTT
>TRBD1|-|TRBJ2-1|TRBV28
CASSWGQKRGSYNEQFF
TGTGCCAGCAGTTGGGGACAGAAGAGGGGCTCCTACAATGAGCAGTTCTTC
>-|-|TRBJ1-2|TRBV6-5
CASTASPRGYGYTF
TGTGCCAGCACCGCTAGCCCCCGAGGCTATGGCTACACCTTC
>TRBD2|-|TRBJ2-5|TRBV4-2
CASSHNPGLAGDQETQYF
TGTGCCAGCAGCCATAACCCGGGACTAGCGGGAGACCAAGAGACCCAGTACTTC